This T cell receptor (beta chain) was documented in a study of OX40 agonist ivuxolimab in advanced cancers. Study details: Every 2 weeks, patients received ivuxolimab intravenously, dosed at 0.01 to 10 mg/kg. Findings of the study overall: In a subset of nonresponders, normalized T-cell clonal expansion was also low. Among the least clonally expanded were partial responders at 0.1-3.0 mg/kg. Relative to CD4+ cells, CD8+ T cells on average had more expanded clones.

The CDR3 extends over 15 amino acids. Germline values: CDR1 SNHLY, CDR2 FYNNEI. Between the trimmed V and J ends, which lost 2 bases and 4 bases, there was a span of 11 bases. TCRdb's table, derived via immunoSEQ multiplex PCR, lists solely in-frame clones and lacks some. The sample lists 77,000 or so clones; roughly 93% were seen once. Details on this clone: Its specificity is not known.

The chain uses TRBV2 and TRBJ2-2; D remains ambiguous. The material sequenced was CD4+ or CD8+ T cells sorted from blood, taken in a trial of the OX40 agonist ivuxolimab. This clonotype was sampled from an adult with an advanced solid tumor such as melanoma, head and neck, liver or kidney cancer. Written as DNA, the CDR3 is TGTGCCAGCAGTGAACTTGGGTTAGGCACCGGGGAGCTGTTTTTT. It is translated as CASSELGLGTGELFF. Full variable domain (rest looked up from reference TRBV2 and TRBJ2-2): EPEVTQTPSHQVTQMGQEVILRCVPISNHLYFYWYRQILGQKVEFLVSFYNNEISEKSEIFDDQFSVERPDGSNFTLKIRSTKLEDSAMYFCASSELGLGTGELFFGEGSRLTVL.